This TCR beta chain was observed in a study of shared clonotypes between healthy human individuals. Overall study context: A donor's plate count was three for CD4 naive and three for CD4 memory; CD8 naive had two and CD8 memory one.

The CDR3 has 13 amino acids. Germline V gene data show CDR1 as SNHLY and CDR2 as FYNNEI. V lost 6 bases to trimming and J lost 0 bases, with 7 bases between them. Some 29,000 T cell genomes (around 200 ng DNA) went into each sorted-subset replicate. Here immunoSEQ multiplex PCR was the method, and the copy in TCRdb shows in-frame clones only, minus some. The table shows more than 2,000,000 clones, with 90% to 95% occurring only once. The receptor's source is a man aged 18 to 30 in good health. Some clones in this sample may be carry-over from other donors' samples. The sample was naive CD4+ T cells from PBMCs. The subset here: CD45RA+ positively selected. V is TRBV2 and J is TRBJ2-3; D unresolved. CDR3 coding DNA: TGTGCCAGCAGCGCCCTAAGCACAGATACGCAGTATTTT. It specifies CASSALSTDTQYF.